This T cell receptor (beta chain) was captured by sequencing in a study of T cells in Graves' hyperthyroidism and ophthalmopathy. Trimming removed 0 bases at V and 8 bases at J, with 16 bases between. The CDR3 totals 15 residues. Germline V CDR1 and CDR2: LNHNV, YYDKDF (reference sequence). General study results and limits: Blood samples included most of the expanded thyroid clonotypes exceeding 0.001. It was a median around 6 months before onset that the model predicted ophthalmopathy.

About this clonotype itself: Its antigen remains unknown.

RNA transcripts yielded amplified TCR beta CDR3 regions. In the first-round RT-PCR of the TCR CDR3, the HTBI primer set was used. TCRdb re-called the multiplex PCR reads through MiXCR, storing one row per CDR3 protein. The table shows about 700,000 distinct CDR3 sequences, with 13% to 15% occurring only once. Graves' hyperthyroidism was deemed stable absent ophthalmopathy progression within 18 months. This rearrangement joins TRBV15 to TRBJ1-2; a weak D match, TRBD1 (5 bases). This clonotype was sampled from a woman aged 18 to 35 with Graves' hyperthyroidism. Sequencing was performed on blood. The CDR3 is CATSRDKGQGGGYTF. CDR3 nucleotide sequence: TGTGCCACCAGCAGAGATAAGGGGCAGGGCGGAGGCTACACCTTC.